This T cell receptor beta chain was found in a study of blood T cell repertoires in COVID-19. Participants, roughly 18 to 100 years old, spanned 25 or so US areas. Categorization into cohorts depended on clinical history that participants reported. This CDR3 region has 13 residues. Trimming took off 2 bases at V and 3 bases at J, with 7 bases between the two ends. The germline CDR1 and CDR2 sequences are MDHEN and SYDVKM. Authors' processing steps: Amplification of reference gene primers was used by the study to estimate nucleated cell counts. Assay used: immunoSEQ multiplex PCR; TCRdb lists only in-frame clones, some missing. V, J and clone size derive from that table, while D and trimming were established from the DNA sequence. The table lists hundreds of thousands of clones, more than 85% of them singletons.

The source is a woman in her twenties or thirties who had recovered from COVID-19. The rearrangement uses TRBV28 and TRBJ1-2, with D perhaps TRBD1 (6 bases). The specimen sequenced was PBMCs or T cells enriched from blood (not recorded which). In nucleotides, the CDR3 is TGTGCCAGCAGTTTAGGGGGCGACTATGGCTACACCTTC. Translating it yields CASSLGGDYGYTF.